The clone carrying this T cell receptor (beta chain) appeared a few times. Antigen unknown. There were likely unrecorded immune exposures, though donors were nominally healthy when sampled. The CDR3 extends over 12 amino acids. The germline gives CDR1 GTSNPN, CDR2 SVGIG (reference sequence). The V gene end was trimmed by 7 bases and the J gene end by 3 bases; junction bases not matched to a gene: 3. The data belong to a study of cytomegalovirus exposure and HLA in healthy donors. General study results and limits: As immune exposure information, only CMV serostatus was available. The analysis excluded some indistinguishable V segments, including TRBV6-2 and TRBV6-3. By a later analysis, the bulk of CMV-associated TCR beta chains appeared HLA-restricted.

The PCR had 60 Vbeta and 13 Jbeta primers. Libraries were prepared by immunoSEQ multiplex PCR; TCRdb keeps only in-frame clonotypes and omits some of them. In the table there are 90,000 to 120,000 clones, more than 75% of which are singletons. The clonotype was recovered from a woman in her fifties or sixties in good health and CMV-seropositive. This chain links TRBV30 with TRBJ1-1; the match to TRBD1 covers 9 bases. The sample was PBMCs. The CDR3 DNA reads TGTGCCTTGGGACAGGGCGACACTGAAGCTTTCTTT. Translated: CALGQGDTEAFF.